This T cell receptor beta chain was recovered during a study of blood T cell repertoires in COVID-19. Study overall: Samples representing acute and convalescent COVID-19 were sourced from the United States, Italy and Spain.

This clone was observed a single time. From germline, CDR1 is LNHDA and CDR2 SQIVND (reference sequence). The ends were cut back, 2 bases at V and 7 bases at J, with 15 bases in the middle. The length of the CDR3 is 15 residues. Followed over time, Seattle patients had been enrolled while infection was active. How the authors handled the data: Amplification of reference gene primers was used by the study to estimate nucleated cell counts. Produced via immunoSEQ multiplex PCR; TCRdb's table is partial and in-frame only. The DNA gave D and trimming, while V, J and clone size come from that table. The sample consists of roughly 120,000 clones, 75% to 90% of them appearing once.

The chain employs TRBV19 and TRBJ1-5; possibly TRBD1 for D (5 bases). Sequences were obtained from peripheral blood. The clonotype originates from a woman aged 55-69 years with COVID-19, enrolled during active disease. CDR3 sequence reads: CASSILGGMNQPQHF. DNA of the CDR3: TGTGCCAGTAGTATACTTGGGGGGATGAACCAGCCCCAGCATTTT.